This TCR beta chain was recorded in a study of beta chain features in type 1 diabetes. Whole-study results and caveats: Naive, central memory and regulatory TCRB repertoires appeared more similar among patients than healthy donors. Patients with Type 1 diabetes showed moderately but significantly shorter TCRB CDR3s in all four CD4+ subsets. Patients with type 1 diabetes carried fewer insertions and had more deletions at their VDJ junctions.

A remark on this clone: What it binds is unknown.

The investigators reverse transcribed all of the isolated RNA, so they sequenced expressed TCRB transcripts. Clones were read by immunoSEQ multiplex PCR, and TCRdb kept only the in-frame ones, dropping some. The sample carries 300,000 to 450,000 clones, around an eighth recorded once. This TCR was recovered from a woman aged 18-29 years with type 1 diabetes. Sequenced input: naive CD4+ T cells from blood.

The CDR3 nucleotides read TGCAGCGCCCGAATCAGGGTTGCTGATGGCTACACCTTC. It is translated as CSARIRVADGYTF. The rearrangement links TRBV29-1 to TRBJ1-2; possibly TRBD1 for D (5 bases). The germline V gene encodes CDR1 SQVTM and CDR2 ANQGSEA. This CDR3 region has 13 residues. V was shortened by 7 bases and J by 6 bases, with 18 bases between the two germline ends. Using reference TRBV29-1 and TRBJ1-2 for the parts outside the CDR3, the full variable domain is SAVISQKPSRDICQRGTSLTIQCQVDSQVTMMFWYRQQPGQSLTLIATANQGSEATYESGFVIDKFPISRPNLTFSTLTVSNMSPEDSSIYLCSARIRVADGYTFGSGTRLTVV.